This T cell receptor beta chain was sequenced for a study of control samples from healthy donors and cancer patients. The CDR3 is 13 residues long. Germline assignment: CDR1 MRHNA and CDR2 SNTAGT. Trimming stripped 5 bases from V and 7 bases from J, with 14 bases between. Using immunoSEQ multiplex PCR, the repertoire was profiled, and TCRdb retains in-frame clones only, with some absent. The sample comprises more than 85,000 clones, about four fifths of which are singletons, and over 10% rests with the top ten. This clone was detected a few times. Sequenced sample: blood. The V call is TRBV6-4, the J call TRBJ1-1; possibly TRBD1 for D (6 bases). This TCR was sampled from a woman between 45 and 65 years old in good health. DNA of the CDR3: TGTGCCAGCAGTCAAGACAGGTTCGGTGAAGCTTTCTTT. This gives the protein CASSQDRFGEAFF.